A selection of T cell receptor beta chains follows, all from one sample in a study of blood T cell repertoires in COVID-19. The method was immunoSEQ multiplex PCR; TCRdb's version includes in-frame clones alone and lacks a portion of them. This sample has 250,000 to 300,000 clones, with around 90% found just once. What was sequenced was PBMCs or T cells enriched from blood (not recorded which). The source of these receptors is a woman in her 30s who had recovered from COVID-19. The CDR3 runs from the conserved cysteine through the conserved F or W. Fields, in order: clone size, V gene, J gene, D gene, CDR3 DNA, CDR3 protein. The D gene is left open where the match is weak. Clone size is given for some rows only: seen once, a few or many times, or a class if the clone is expanded.

.	TRBV3-1/TRBV3-2	TRBJ1-2	.	TGTGCCAGCAGCCAAGGCCCGGCCGGGAATTGGAACTATGGCTACACCTTC	CASSQGPAGNWNYGYTF
few	TRBV25-1	TRBJ1-1	.	TGTGCCAGCAGTGATAATCGTAAGGGGTTAGGAACTGAAGCTTTCTTT	CASSDNRKGLGTEAFF
.	TRBV10-3	TRBJ1-2	.	TGTGCCATCAGCGAGATATCATTAGCGGGCTACACCTTC	CAISEISLAGYTF
once	TRBV19	TRBJ2-3	TRBD1	TGTGCCAGTAGTTCACAGGGGGCGGATACGCAGTATTTT	CASSSQGADTQYF
few	TRBV13	TRBJ2-1	.	TGTGCCAGCAGCGAACTCTTCGGGACACTGCAGTTCTTC	CASSELFGTLQFF
.	TRBV7-2	TRBJ1-5	TRBD1	TGTGCCAGCAGCGTGGGACAGGTTCATCAGCCCCAGCATTTT	CASSVGQVHQPQHF
.	TRBV5-1	TRBJ1-6	TRBD1	TGCGCCAGCCGGGACAGCGGGGGGCGTTCACCCCTCCACTTT	CASRDSGGRSPLHF
.	TRBV28	TRBJ1-5	.	TGTGCCAGCTACAGGGTCCCTCAGCCCCAGCATTTT	CASYRVPQPQHF
.	TRBV6-6	TRBJ1-5	.	TGTGCCAGCAGTTACTCGTCGTTGGGAGATCAGCCCCAGCATTTT	CASSYSSLGDQPQHF
.	TRBV10-2	TRBJ2-7	TRBD2	TGCGCCAGCAGTGAATGGTCGACTAGCGTTGACGAGCAGTACTTC	CASSEWSTSVDEQYF
.	TRBV21-1	TRBJ1-2	.	TGTGCCAGCAGCAAGTTGACCGGGACAGGGGGCCTGGAAGACGGTGGCTACACCTTC	CASSKLTGTGGLEDGGYTF
once	TRBV2	TRBJ2-1	.	TGTGCCAGCCGGGGTTACAATGAGCAGTTCTTC	CASRGYNEQFF
.	TRBV25-1	TRBJ2-3	.	TGTGCCAGCGGAGGTAGCACAGATACGCAGTATTTT	CASGGSTDTQYF
.	TRBV6-5	TRBJ1-5	TRBD1	TGTGCCAGCAGTTACAGGACAGGGGGCGAGACGCCCCAGCATTTT	CASSYRTGGETPQHF
.	TRBV6-4	TRBJ2-7	.	TGTGCCAGCCGGGGGGGGGACGGGACAGCATCCTACGAGCAGTACTTC	CASRGGDGTASYEQYF
few	TRBV18	TRBJ1-6	.	TGTGCCAGCTCACCCAATTCGCCGGACAGTGAATCACCCCTCCACTTT	CASSPNSPDSESPLHF
.	TRBV30	TRBJ1-4	TRBD1	TGTGCCTGGAGTACGGGACAGGTTTTAGCAACTAATGAAAAACTGTTTTTT	CAWSTGQVLATNEKLFF
.	TRBV4-3	TRBJ2-3	TRBD2	TGCGCCAGCAGCCTTAGCGGGGGCGATACGCAGTATTTT	CASSLSGGDTQYF
.	TRBV4-1	TRBJ1-2	.	TGCGCCAGCAGCCACATTGGGGGGGTAAAGGGCTACACCTTC	CASSHIGGVKGYTF
once	TRBV5-1	TRBJ2-1	TRBD2	TGCGCCAGCAGCTTTGTCGCGGGAGAAGGTCCCAACAATGAGCAGTTCTTC	CASSFVAGEGPNNEQFF
many	TRBV19	TRBJ1-6	TRBD1	TGTGCCAGTATCACGGGAAAAAACGGGACAGGCTATAATTCACCCCTCCACTTT	CASITGKNGTGYNSPLHF
.	TRBV6-1	TRBJ1-2	.	TGTGCCAGCAGTGAAATGCTGGGGGGGGCTGGATACTATGGCTACACCTTC	CASSEMLGGAGYYGYTF
.	TRBV5-1	TRBJ2-1	TRBD2	TGCGCCAGCGCCGGACTAGCGGCCAGATCGGGCAATGAGCAGTTCTTC	CASAGLAARSGNEQFF
.	TRBV11-1	TRBJ2-5	.	TGTGCCAGCAGCGGCGATAAGGGGGTGCCTAGGGAGACCCAGTACTTC	CASSGDKGVPRETQYF
few	TRBV5-1	TRBJ1-2	TRBD1	TGCGCCAGCAGCTGGGGGACAGGGGGTAGCTATGGCTACACCTTC	CASSWGTGGSYGYTF
.	TRBV9	TRBJ2-1	.	TGTGCCAGCAGCGTACGGGTCAATGAGCAGTTCTTC	CASSVRVNEQFF
.	TRBV20-1	TRBJ2-3	.	TGCGGCATTTATACAGATACGCAGTATTTT	CGIYTDTQYF
.	TRBV5-1	TRBJ1-1	.	TGCGCCAGCAGCTTCGCTGGTAGCACTGAAGCTTTCTTT	CASSFAGSTEAFF
.	TRBV19	TRBJ1-5	.	TGTGCCAGTAGTATTAGGGAGGGCCAGCCCCAGCATTTT	CASSIREGQPQHF
.	TRBV29-1	TRBJ2-7	TRBD1	TGCAGCGGCCTAGGGACAGGTGATTCCTACGAGCAGTACTTC	CSGLGTGDSYEQYF
.	TRBV6-5	TRBJ1-2	.	TGTGCCAGCAGTTACTCGGAAGGGGATGGCTACACCTTC	CASSYSEGDGYTF